These 12 T cell receptor beta chains came from one sample sequenced in a study of cytomegalovirus exposure and HLA in healthy donors. The PCR was carried out with 60 Vbeta primers and 13 Jbeta primers. Data came from immunoSEQ multiplex PCR; TCRdb stores just in-frame clones and leaves some out. The table lists about 95,000 clones, 60% to 80% of them singletons, with more than 12% in the top ten. The material sequenced was PBMCs. These receptors came from a woman aged 50 to 65 in good health and CMV-seropositive.

J is TRBJ2-7 and V is TRBV28, with 8 bases matching TRBD2. The ends lost 6 bases at V and 4 bases at J; junction bases unmatched: 11. The CDR3 is made up of 15 amino acids. Germline V CDR1 and CDR2: MDHEN, SYDVKM. CDR3 DNA sequence: TGTGCCAGCAGATACAGCGGGAGTGATTCGTACGAGCAGTACTTC. Its protein is CASRYSGSDSYEQYF. Supplemented by reference TRBV28 and TRBJ2-7, the full variable domain reads DVKVTQSSRYLVKRTGEKVFLECVQDMDHENMFWYRQDPGLGLRLIYFSYDVKMKEKGDIPEGYSVSREKKERFSLILESASTNQTSMYLCASRYSGSDSYEQYFGPGTRLTVT.

The chain recombines TRBV7-2 with TRBJ2-5; 7 bases map to TRBD2. The trim removed 2 bases at V and 5 bases at J, leaving 8 bases unmatched. The CDR3 is 15 residues long. Germline V gene sequence: CDR1 SGHTA, CDR2 FQGNSA. The CDR3: CASSLNGGSRETQYF. The CDR3, as DNA: TGTGCCAGCAGCTTAAACGGCGGGAGTAGGGAGACCCAGTACTTC.

This chain connects TRBV30 to TRBJ2-1; 13 positions agree with TRBD2. Germline lookup yields CDR1 GTSNPN and CDR2 SVGIG (reference sequence). J was trimmed by 4 bases and V by 5 bases; bases with no gene match: 11. The CDR3 covers 17 residues. CDR3 loop: CAWSGDLLAGGYNEQFF. CDR3 nucleotide sequence: TGTGCCTGGTCTGGAGATTTACTAGCGGGAGGGTACAATGAGCAGTTCTTC.

V is TRBV19 and J is TRBJ2-1; 8 nucleotides align to TRBD2. The CDR3 is 15 residues long. The germline V gene encodes CDR1 LNHDA and CDR2 SQIVND (reference sequence). After removal of 5 bases from V and 9 bases from J, the junction contained 12 bases not matched to a gene. The CDR3 sequence is CASSSIAGTGSEQFF. In DNA, the CDR3 is TGTGCCAGTAGTTCTATAGCGGGAACTGGGAGTGAGCAGTTCTTC. The full variable domain, its missing parts supplied by reference TRBV19 and TRBJ2-1, is DGGITQSPKYLFRKEGQNVTLSCEQNLNHDAMYWYRQDPGQGLRLIYYSQIVNDFQKGDIAEGYSVSREKKESFPLTVTSAQKNPTAFYLCASSSIAGTGSEQFFGPGTRLTVL.

The V gene is TRBV7-7, the J gene TRBJ2-7, with TRBD2 matching over 13 bases. The CDR3 consists of 14 residues. The V gene end was trimmed by 1 base and the J gene end by 11 bases; junction bases not matched to a gene: 5. The germline CDR1 and CDR2 sequences are SSHAT and FNYEAQ (reference sequence). CDR3 DNA: TGTGCCAGCAGCTTAGAACTAGCGGGAGGGCCTAAGTACTTC. It specifies CASSLELAGGPKYF.

This clone showed up just a few times. The J gene is TRBJ2-2, the V gene TRBV18; maybe TRBD1 (5 bases). CDR3 length equals 15 residues. Germline assignment: CDR1 KGHSH and CDR2 LQKENI. V was pared by 0 bases and J by 7 bases, with 12 bases between. CDR3 nucleotides: TGTGCCAGCTCACCACCAACAGGTGATGGCGGGGAGCTGTTTTTT. Amino acid sequence: CASSPPTGDGGELFF.

V usage is TRBV14 and J usage is TRBJ2-7, with D maybe TRBD1 (5 bases). The CDR3 consists of 12 residues. Germline V CDR1 and CDR2: SGHDN, FVKESK. V lost 4 bases, J lost 3 bases, and 7 bases lay in between. The CDR3 here is CASSRTGYEQYF. The CDR3 DNA reads as TGTGCCAGCAGCCGAACAGGCTACGAGCAGTACTTC.

A remark on this clone: The sample has other DNA sequences that encode this CDR3 too. V is TRBV28 and J is TRBJ2-7; D might be TRBD2 (7 bases). Per germline, CDR1 MDHEN and CDR2 SYDVKM. V dropped 6 bases and J dropped 0 bases, with 15 bases sitting between them. The CDR3 extends over 15 amino acids. The CDR3 loop is CASRLGGESSYEQYF. CDR3 bases: TGTGCCAGCAGACTAGGGGGGGAGAGCTCCTACGAGCAGTACTTC.

The chain carries TRBV7-9 and TRBJ1-3, with a tentative D call TRBD1 (6 bases). The CDR3 loop spans 15 amino acids. CDR1 and CDR2 (germline): SEHNR, FQNEAQ (reference sequence). V lost 6 bases and J 1 base, leaving 13 bases between the germline ends. In DNA, the CDR3 is TGTGCCAGCAGGGATACAGGGAGTTCTGGAAACACCATATATTTT. Translating gives CASRDTGSSGNTIYF.

Concerning this clone: In the same sample, other DNA sequences code for this CDR3. V usage is TRBV6-5 and J usage is TRBJ2-3, with 9 bases fitting TRBD2. Germline lookup yields CDR1 MNHEY and CDR2 SVGAGI. CDR3 length: 14 amino acids. J lost 6 bases, V lost 7 bases, and 8 bases had no gene match. The CDR3 here is CASNAGGNADTQYF. CDR3 coding DNA: TGTGCCAGCAACGCGGGAGGGAATGCGGATACGCAGTATTTT.

The chain uses TRBV5-5 and TRBJ2-1; maybe TRBD2 (7 bases). The V and J ends lost 2 bases and 9 bases respectively, with 18 bases between them. The CDR3 sequence is 15 residues long. Germline V gene lookup returns CDR1 SGHKS and CDR2 YYEKEE (reference sequence). CDR3 amino acids: CASSFVGGEGGEQFF. The CDR3 coding sequence is TGTGCCAGCAGCTTTGTAGGGGGGGAAGGCGGTGAGCAGTTCTTC.

In its sample, this clone was seen a few times. J is TRBJ2-5 and V is TRBV7-2, with D perhaps TRBD2 (5 bases). The V gene lost 0 bases and the J gene lost 11 bases, with 13 bases spanning the gap. The CDR3 has 13 amino acids. The germline gives CDR1 SGHTA, CDR2 FQGNSA. CDR3: CASSLAPSREQYF. In DNA, the CDR3 is TGTGCCAGCAGCTTAGCGCCCTCGAGGGAGCAGTACTTC.